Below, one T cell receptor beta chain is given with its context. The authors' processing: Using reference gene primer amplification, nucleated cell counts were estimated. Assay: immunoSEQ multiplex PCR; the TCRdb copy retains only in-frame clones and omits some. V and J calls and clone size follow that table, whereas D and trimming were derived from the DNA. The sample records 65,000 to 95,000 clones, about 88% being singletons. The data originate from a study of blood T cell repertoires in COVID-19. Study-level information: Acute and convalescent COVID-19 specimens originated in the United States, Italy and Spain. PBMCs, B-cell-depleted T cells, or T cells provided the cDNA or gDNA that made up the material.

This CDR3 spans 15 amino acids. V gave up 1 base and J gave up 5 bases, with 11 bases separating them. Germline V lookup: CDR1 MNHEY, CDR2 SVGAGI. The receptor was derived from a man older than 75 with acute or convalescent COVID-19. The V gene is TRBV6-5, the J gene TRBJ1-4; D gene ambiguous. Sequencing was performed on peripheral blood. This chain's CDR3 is CASSYLAGRNEKLFF. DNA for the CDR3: TGTGCCAGCAGTTACTTGGCAGGAAGAAATGAAAAACTGTTTTTT.